The 9 T cell receptor beta chains given below trace back to one sample, sequenced in a study of blood T cell repertoires in COVID-19. The assay was immunoSEQ multiplex PCR, and TCRdb's table has in-frame clones only and misses some. Of some 64,000 clones in the sample, 65% to 80% were seen once. Sequenced: peripheral blood. These receptor sequences come from a woman of 80 years or more with active or convalescent COVID-19.

This chain connects TRBV27 to TRBJ1-6, with 8 bases aligning to TRBD1. J gave up 9 bases and V 5 bases, and 6 bases lay outside the gene matches. The CDR3 contains 14 residues. CDR1 and CDR2 (germline): MNHEY, SMNVEV (reference sequence). CDR3 amino acids: CASSPGQGGSPLHF. The CDR3, as DNA: TGTGCCAGCAGTCCCGGACAGGGTGGTTCACCCCTCCACTTT.

This clone has just one count. The V gene is TRBV6-5, the J gene TRBJ1-1, with unresolved D. The CDR3 has 14 amino acids. V was clipped by 6 bases and J by 4 bases, with 15 bases between them. In germline, CDR1 is MNHEY, CDR2 SVGAGI. The CDR3 region has the DNA TGTGCCAGCAGAGCGATCTTAGATGGCACTGAAGCTTTCTTT. Its translation: CASRAILDGTEAFF.

V gene TRBV29-1 combines with J gene TRBJ2-5, with 8 positions matching TRBD2. Germline assignment: CDR1 SQVTM and CDR2 ANQGSEA. The CDR3 runs 11 residues. V was pared by 2 bases and J by 13 bases, with 6 bases of the junction left unmatched. CDR3 region: CSVERGGGSYF. CDR3 nucleotides: TGCAGCGTTGAACGGGGCGGGGGGTCGTACTTC.

The V gene is TRBV2, the J gene TRBJ1-2; D remains ambiguous. Per germline, CDR1 SNHLY and CDR2 FYNNEI. This CDR3 comprises 13 residues. V lost 8 bases and J 4 bases, leaving 14 bases between the germline ends. The CDR3 loop reads CASHTVDSYGYTF. Here the CDR3 DNA reads TGTGCCAGCCACACTGTAGACTCCTATGGCTACACCTTC. The full variable domain, with the rest looked up from reference TRBV2 and TRBJ1-2, is EPEVTQTPSHQVTQMGQEVILRCVPISNHLYFYWYRQILGQKVEFLVSFYNNEISEKSEIFDDQFSVERPDGSNFTLKIRSTKLEDSAMYFCASHTVDSYGYTFGSGTRLTVV.

J is TRBJ2-1 and V is TRBV10-1; no clear D. CDR1 and CDR2 from the germline V gene are WNHNN and SYGVQD (reference sequence). The CDR3 has 13 amino acids. Trimming removed 0 bases at V and 10 bases at J, with 10 bases between. Here the CDR3 reads CASSESVSREQFF. The DNA of the CDR3 is TGCGCCAGCAGTGAGTCGGTTAGCCGGGAGCAGTTCTTC.

This clone was picked up a small number of times. J is TRBJ1-5 and V is TRBV4-1; a possible D gene is TRBD1 (5 bases). Trimming pared 0 bases from V and 4 bases from J, leaving 7 bases between. Germline assignment: CDR1 MGHRA and CDR2 YSYEKL. The CDR3 covers 14 residues. CDR3 nucleotide sequence: TGCGCCAGCAGCCAAGAGAAGGGGAATCAGCCCCAGCATTTT. Protein: CASSQEKGNQPQHF.

This chain connects TRBV5-4 to TRBJ2-1, with 10 bases lining up with TRBD2. CDR1 is SGHNT, CDR2 YYREEE, per germline (reference sequence). The CDR3 loop spans 14 amino acids. J was trimmed by 7 bases and V by 6 bases; bases with no gene match: 7. In DNA form, the CDR3 reads TGTGCCAGCACTGAAGCGGGGGGGCGGAATGAGCAGTTCTTC. Translated: CASTEAGGRNEQFF.

V and J are TRBV19 and TRBJ1-1; D is unresolved. Trimming removed 7 bases at V and 0 bases at J, with 6 bases between. Germline CDR1 reads LNHDA; CDR2 reads SQIVND (reference sequence). The CDR3 sequence is 12 residues long. CDR3 nucleotide sequence: TGTGCCAGTAAAGAGATGAACACTGAAGCTTTCTTT. Its translation: CASKEMNTEAFF.

This chain connects TRBV7-9 to TRBJ1-2; 10 bases agree with TRBD1. V lost 5 bases to trimming and J lost 3 bases; unmatched junction nucleotides: 18. The germline CDR1 and CDR2 sequences are SEHNR and FQNEAQ (reference sequence). The CDR3 length is 19 residues. DNA for the CDR3: TGTGCCAGCAGCCCCAGACAGGGGGCGACTTTAGTTCACCACTATGGCTACACCTTC. It translates to CASSPRQGATLVHHYGYTF.